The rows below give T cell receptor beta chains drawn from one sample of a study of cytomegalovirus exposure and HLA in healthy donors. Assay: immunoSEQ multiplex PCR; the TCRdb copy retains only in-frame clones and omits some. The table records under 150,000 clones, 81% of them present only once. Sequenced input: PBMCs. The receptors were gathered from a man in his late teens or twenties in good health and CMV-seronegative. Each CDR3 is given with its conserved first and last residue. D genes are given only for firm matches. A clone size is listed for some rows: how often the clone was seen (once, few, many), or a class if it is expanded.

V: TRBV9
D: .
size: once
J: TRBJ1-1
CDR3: CASSVAGGGTEAFF
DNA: TGTGCCAGCAGCGTAGCCGGGGGAGGGACTGAAGCTTTCTTT

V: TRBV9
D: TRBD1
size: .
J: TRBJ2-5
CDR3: CASSVAVTGRETQYF
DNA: TGTGCCAGCAGCGTAGCCGTGACAGGGCGCGAGACCCAGTACTTC

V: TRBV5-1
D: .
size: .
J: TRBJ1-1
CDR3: CASNLNGGTEAFF
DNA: TGCGCCAGCAACTTAAACGGGGGGACTGAAGCTTTCTTT

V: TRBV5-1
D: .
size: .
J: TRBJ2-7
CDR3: CASSLQNPGPRYEQYF
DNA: TGCGCCAGCAGCTTACAAAACCCGGGTCCACGCTACGAGCAGTACTTC

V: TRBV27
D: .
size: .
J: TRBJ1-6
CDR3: CASSLSWGPEANSPLHF
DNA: TGTGCCAGCAGTTTATCGTGGGGCCCTGAGGCTAATTCACCCCTCCACTTT

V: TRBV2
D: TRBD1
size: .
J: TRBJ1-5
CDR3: CASSATGDSNQPQHF
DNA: TGTGCCAGCAGCGCCACAGGGGATAGCAATCAGCCCCAGCATTTT

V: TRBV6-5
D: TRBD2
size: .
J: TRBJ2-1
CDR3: CASSYTLAGPYNEQFF
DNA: TGTGCCAGCAGTTACACCCTAGCGGGACCCTACAATGAGCAGTTCTTC

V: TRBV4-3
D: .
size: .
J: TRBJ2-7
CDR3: CASSQDPPRGDAYEQYF
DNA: TGCGCCAGCAGCCAAGATCCCCCCAGGGGGGACGCCTACGAGCAGTACTTC

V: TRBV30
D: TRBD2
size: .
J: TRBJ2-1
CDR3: CAWSVRGRGTYNEQFF
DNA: TGTGCCTGGAGTGTACGAGGGCGGGGGACCTACAATGAGCAGTTCTTC

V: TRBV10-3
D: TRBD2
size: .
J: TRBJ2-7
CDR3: CAISERSSRTSGGHEQYF
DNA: TGTGCCATCAGTGAGAGGAGCTCCCGGACTAGCGGGGGCCACGAGCAGTACTTC

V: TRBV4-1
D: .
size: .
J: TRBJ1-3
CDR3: CAALGGAGSGNTIYF
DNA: TGCGCCGCCCTTGGCGGTGCGGGATCGGGAAACACCATATATTTT

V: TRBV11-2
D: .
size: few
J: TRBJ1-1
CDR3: CASSLRVTEAFF
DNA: TGTGCCAGCAGCCTCAGGGTCACTGAAGCTTTCTTT

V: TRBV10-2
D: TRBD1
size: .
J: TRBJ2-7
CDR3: CASSESGQGTYEQYF
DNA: TGCGCCAGCAGTGAGTCGGGACAGGGAACCTACGAGCAGTACTTC

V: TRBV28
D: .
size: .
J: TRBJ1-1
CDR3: CASSFQNTEAFF
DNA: TGTGCCAGCAGTTTCCAGAACACTGAAGCTTTCTTT

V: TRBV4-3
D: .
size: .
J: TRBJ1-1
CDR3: CASSQFEGRETEAFF
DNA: TGCGCCAGCAGCCAATTTGAGGGCCGGGAGACTGAAGCTTTCTTT

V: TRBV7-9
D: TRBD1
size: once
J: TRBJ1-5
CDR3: CASSLAGRGSNQPQHF
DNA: TGTGCCAGCAGCCTTGCGGGCAGGGGGTCGAATCAGCCCCAGCATTTT

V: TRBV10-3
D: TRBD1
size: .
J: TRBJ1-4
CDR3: CAVSDRDNEKLFF
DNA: TGTGCCGTATCTGACAGGGATAATGAAAAACTGTTTTTT

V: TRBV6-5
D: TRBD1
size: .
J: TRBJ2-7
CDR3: CASSSTGSIHEQYF
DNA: TGTGCCAGCAGTTCGACAGGGTCAATTCACGAGCAGTACTTC

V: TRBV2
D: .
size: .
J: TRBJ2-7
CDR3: CATSTDTYEQYF
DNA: TGTGCCACCTCGACAGACACCTACGAGCAGTACTTC

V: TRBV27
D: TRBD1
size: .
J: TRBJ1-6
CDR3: CASTDRVWNSPLHF
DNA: TGTGCCAGCACCGACAGGGTATGGAATTCACCCCTCCACTTT

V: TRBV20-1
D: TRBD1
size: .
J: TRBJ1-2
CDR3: CSALGTDASTF
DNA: TGCAGTGCGCTCGGGACAGACGCTAGCACCTTC

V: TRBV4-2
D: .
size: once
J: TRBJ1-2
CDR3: CASSQGTLHYGYTF
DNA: TGTGCCAGCAGCCAAGGGACACTTCACTATGGCTACACCTTC

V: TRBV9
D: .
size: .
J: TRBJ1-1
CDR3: CASSGTRGDTEAFF
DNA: TGTGCCAGCAGCGGGACCCGGGGGGACACTGAAGCTTTCTTT

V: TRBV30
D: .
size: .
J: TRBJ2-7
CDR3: CAWSVGVYEQYF
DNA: TGTGCCTGGAGTGTAGGGGTCTACGAGCAGTACTTC

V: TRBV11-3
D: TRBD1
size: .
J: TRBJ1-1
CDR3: CASSARQGMNTEAFF
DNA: TGTGCCAGCAGCGCTCGACAGGGGATGAACACTGAAGCTTTCTTT

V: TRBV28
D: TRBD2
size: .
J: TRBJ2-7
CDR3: CASSLNGGRLGYEQYF
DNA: TGTGCCAGCAGTTTAAACGGGGGGAGGCTGGGGTACGAGCAGTACTTC

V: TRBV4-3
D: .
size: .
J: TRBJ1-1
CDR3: CASSQASGKDTEAFF
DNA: TGCGCCAGCAGCCAAGCCTCAGGGAAGGACACTGAAGCTTTCTTT

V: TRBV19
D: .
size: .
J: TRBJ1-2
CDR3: CASSVGGAHGYTF
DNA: TGTGCCAGTAGTGTCGGAGGGGCTCATGGCTACACCTTC

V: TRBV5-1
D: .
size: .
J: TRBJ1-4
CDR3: CASSLDRNEKLFF
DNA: TGCGCCAGCAGCTTGGACAGGAATGAAAAACTGTTTTTT

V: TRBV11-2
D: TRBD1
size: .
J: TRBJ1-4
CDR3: CASSYQRGQVNQKLFF
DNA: TGTGCCAGCAGCTACCAACGGGGACAGGTGAACCAAAAACTGTTTTTT

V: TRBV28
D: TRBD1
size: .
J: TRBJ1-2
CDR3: CASIPPGQTNYGYTF
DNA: TGTGCCAGCATTCCACCGGGACAGACAAACTATGGCTACACCTTC

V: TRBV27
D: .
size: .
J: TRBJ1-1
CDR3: CASSGTPNTEAFF
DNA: TGTGCCAGCAGCGGGACACCGAACACTGAAGCTTTCTTT